Sequencing of this T cell receptor beta chain was carried out in a study of shared clonotypes between healthy human individuals. Naive CD8 cells comprised CD45RO-negative, CCR7-positively selected cells, excluding terminally differentiated effector memory CD45RA+ cells. Assay: immunoSEQ multiplex PCR; the TCRdb copy retains only in-frame clones and omits some. The sample records roughly 2.1 million clones, about 92% being singletons. The CDR3 loop spans 16 amino acids. The ends were cut back, 6 bases at V and 1 base at J, with 16 bases in the middle. From germline, CDR1 is MDHEN and CDR2 SYDVKM. This sequence was found in a man in his late teens or twenties in good health. Some clones in this sample may be carry-over from other donors' samples. The V call is TRBV28, the J call TRBJ2-1; perhaps D is TRBD1 or TRBD2 (5 bases each). Sequencing input: naive CD8+ T cells from PBMCs. The CDR3 spells CASRQQTGGSYNEQFF. Here the CDR3 DNA reads TGTGCCAGCAGACAACAGACTGGGGGTTCCTACAATGAGCAGTTCTTC.